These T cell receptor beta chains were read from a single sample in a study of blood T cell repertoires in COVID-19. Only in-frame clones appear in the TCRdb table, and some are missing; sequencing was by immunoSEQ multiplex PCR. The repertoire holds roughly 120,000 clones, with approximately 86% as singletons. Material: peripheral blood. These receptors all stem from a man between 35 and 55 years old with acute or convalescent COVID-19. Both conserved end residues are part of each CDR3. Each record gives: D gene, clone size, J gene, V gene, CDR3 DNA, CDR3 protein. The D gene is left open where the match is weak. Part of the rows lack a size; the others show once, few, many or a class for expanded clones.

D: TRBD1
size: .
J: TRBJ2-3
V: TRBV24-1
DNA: TGTGCCACCAGTGGGGTCGGACAGGGCACAGATACGCAGTATTTT
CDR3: CATSGVGQGTDTQYF

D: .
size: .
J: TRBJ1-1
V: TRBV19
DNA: TGTGCCAGTAGTGCGGGTCGAGGCACTGAAGCTTTCTTT
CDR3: CASSAGRGTEAFF

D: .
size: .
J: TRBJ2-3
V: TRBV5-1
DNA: TGCGCCAGCAGCTCAGGTGATACGCAGTATTTT
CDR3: CASSSGDTQYF

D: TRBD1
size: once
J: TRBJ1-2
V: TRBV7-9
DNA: TGTGCCAGCAGCTTAAGAGGGGGCGCGGATGGCTACACCTTC
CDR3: CASSLRGGADGYTF

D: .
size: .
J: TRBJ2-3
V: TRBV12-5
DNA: TGTGCTAGTGCCCCTAGGAACACAGATACGCAGTATTTT
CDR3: CASAPRNTDTQYF

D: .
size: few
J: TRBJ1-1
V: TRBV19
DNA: TGTGCCAGTAGTATAAGGCCAGGTGGTTACACTGAAGCTTTCTTT
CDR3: CASSIRPGGYTEAFF

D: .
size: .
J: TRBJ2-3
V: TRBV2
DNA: TGTGCCAGCAGTCCACTAGCAGATACGCAGTATTTT
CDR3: CASSPLADTQYF

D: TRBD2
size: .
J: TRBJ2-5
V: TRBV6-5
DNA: TGTGCCAGCAGTCATCAGACTAGCGGCGAGACCCAGTACTTC
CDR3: CASSHQTSGETQYF

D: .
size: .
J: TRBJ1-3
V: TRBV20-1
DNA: TGCAGTGCTAGTTCTGACGGGATCTCTGGAAACACCATATATTTT
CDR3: CSASSDGISGNTIYF

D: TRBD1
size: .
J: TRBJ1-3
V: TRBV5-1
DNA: TGCGCCAGCAGCTGGGGGGACAGGCTCTCTGGAAACACCATATATTTT
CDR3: CASSWGDRLSGNTIYF

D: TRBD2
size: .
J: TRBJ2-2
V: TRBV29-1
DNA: TGCAGCGTTGGGGGGGGCACCGGGGAGCTGTTTTTT
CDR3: CSVGGGTGELFF

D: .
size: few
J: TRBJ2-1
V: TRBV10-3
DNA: TGTGCCATCAGTGAAAAAGGGGACTACAATGAGCAGTTCTTC
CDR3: CAISEKGDYNEQFF

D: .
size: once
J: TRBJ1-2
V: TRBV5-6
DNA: TGTGCCAGCAGCTTGGTCGGCAGGGACTATGGCTACACCTTC
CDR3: CASSLVGRDYGYTF

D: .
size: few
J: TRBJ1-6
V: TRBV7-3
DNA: TGTGCCAGCAGCTCTAACGGGAATTCACCCCTCCACTTT
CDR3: CASSSNGNSPLHF

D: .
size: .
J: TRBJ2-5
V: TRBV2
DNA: TGTGCCAGCATCCCACTTCTGATCCAAGAGACCCAGTACTTC
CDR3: CASIPLLIQETQYF

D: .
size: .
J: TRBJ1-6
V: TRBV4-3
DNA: TGCGCCAGCAGCCAAGAGGCGGGCCTTAGGACGGCACCCCTCCACTTT
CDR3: CASSQEAGLRTAPLHF

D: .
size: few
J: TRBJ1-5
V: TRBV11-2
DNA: TGTGCCAGCAGCTTAGGATCCCCGGATCAGCCCCAGCATTTT
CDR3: CASSLGSPDQPQHF

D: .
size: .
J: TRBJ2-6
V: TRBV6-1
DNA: TGTGCCAGCAGTGACAGGGGTTTCTCTGGGGCCAACGTCCTGACTTTC
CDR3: CASSDRGFSGANVLTF

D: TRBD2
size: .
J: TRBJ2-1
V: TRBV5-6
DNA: TGTGCCAGCAGCTTGCGACTAGCGGGGGCCTACAATGAGCAGTTCTTC
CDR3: CASSLRLAGAYNEQFF

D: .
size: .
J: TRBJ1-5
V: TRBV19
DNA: TGTGCCAGTAGTATGGGGAGGGGCAATCAGCCCCAGCATTTT
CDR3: CASSMGRGNQPQHF

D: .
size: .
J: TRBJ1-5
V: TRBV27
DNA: TGTGCCAGCAGTCTACAGGGAGGCAATCAGCCCCAGCATTTT
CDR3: CASSLQGGNQPQHF

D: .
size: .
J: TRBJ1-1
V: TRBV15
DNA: TGTGCCACCAGCAGGTCCTTCGAGACAGGTCTATTT
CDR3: CATSRSFETGLF

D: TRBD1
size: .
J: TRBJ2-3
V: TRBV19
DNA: TGTGCCAGTAGTACCAGGGGGATAGGCACAGATACGCAGTATTTT
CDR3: CASSTRGIGTDTQYF